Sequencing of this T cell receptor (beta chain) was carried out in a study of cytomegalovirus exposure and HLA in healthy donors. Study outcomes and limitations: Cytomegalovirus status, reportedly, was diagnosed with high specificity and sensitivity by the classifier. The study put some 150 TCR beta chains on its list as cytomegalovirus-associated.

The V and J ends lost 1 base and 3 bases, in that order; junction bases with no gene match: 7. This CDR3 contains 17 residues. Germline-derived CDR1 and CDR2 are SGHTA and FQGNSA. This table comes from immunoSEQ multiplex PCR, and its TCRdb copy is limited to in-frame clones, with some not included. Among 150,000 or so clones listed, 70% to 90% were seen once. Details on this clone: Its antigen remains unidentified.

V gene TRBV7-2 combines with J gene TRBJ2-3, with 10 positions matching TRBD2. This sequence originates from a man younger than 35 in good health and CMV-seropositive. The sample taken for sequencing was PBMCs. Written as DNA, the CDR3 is TGTGCCAGCAGCTTAGGTACTAGCGGGGTGTGGACAGATACGCAGTATTTT. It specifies CASSLGTSGVWTDTQYF.